The 21 T cell receptor beta chains given below trace back to one sample, sequenced in a study of blood T cell repertoires in COVID-19. The data were produced by immunoSEQ multiplex PCR, yet TCRdb's version contains in-frame clones alone and is incomplete. Of about 220,000 clones listed, about 85% were seen once; the top ten hold over 2.5%. Sequencing was carried out using peripheral blood. These TCRs come from a man aged 50-59 years who had recovered from COVID-19.

The chain links TRBV28 to TRBJ2-2, with TRBD2 as a possible D gene (5 bases). The germline V and J ends were trimmed by 4 bases and 6 bases, with 15 bases remaining between them. CDR3 length: 15 amino acids. Germline-derived CDR1 and CDR2 are MDHEN and SYDVKM. CDR3 bases: TGTGCCAGCAGTTCCCCCGGACTTTTCTCCGGGGAGCTGTTTTTT. This translates into CASSSPGLFSGELFF.

This sequence joins TRBV5-8 and TRBJ2-5, with TRBD1 identical over 12 bases. V lost 2 bases, J lost 5 bases, and 7 bases stayed unmatched. Germline V CDR1 and CDR2: SGHTS, YDEGEE. The CDR3 has 16 amino acids. In DNA, the CDR3 is TGTGCCAGCAGCTTCCATTCCGGGACAGGGGGCGAGACCCAGTACTTC. Its translation is CASSFHSGTGGETQYF.

V gene TRBV10-3 combines with J gene TRBJ1-2, with TRBD1 as a possible D gene (6 bases). The CDR3 totals 14 residues. Trimming left V 0 bases short and J 4 bases short, with 9 bases between. Germline CDR1 reads ENHRY; CDR2 reads SYGVKD. The CDR3 DNA reads TGTGCCATCAGTGAGTCGCAGGGGATCTATGGCTACACCTTC. Its translation: CAISESQGIYGYTF.

V usage is TRBV19 and J usage is TRBJ2-3, with TRBD1 matching 9 bases. With 5 bases clipped from V and 1 base from J, the junction kept 4 bases outside the gene matches. The CDR3 spans 15 residues. The germline V gene encodes CDR1 LNHDA and CDR2 SQIVND (reference sequence). The CDR3 nucleotides read TGTGCCAGTAGTGTCCGGGACAGGGGCACAGATACGCAGTATTTT. This sequence encodes CASSVRDRGTDTQYF. Looking up the rest from reference TRBV19 and TRBJ2-3 gives the full variable domain: DGGITQSPKYLFRKEGQNVTLSCEQNLNHDAMYWYRQDPGQGLRLIYYSQIVNDFQKGDIAEGYSVSREKKESFPLTVTSAQKNPTAFYLCASSVRDRGTDTQYFGPGTRLTVL.

V gene TRBV6-4 combines with J gene TRBJ2-1, with 10 bases fitting TRBD2. The germline gives CDR1 MRHNA, CDR2 SNTAGT. The V gene end was trimmed by 7 bases and the J gene end by 7 bases; junction bases not matched to a gene: 13. CDR3 length: 16 amino acids. This CDR3 is CASTPKAGGEENEQFF. DNA of the CDR3: TGTGCCAGCACCCCTAAAGCGGGAGGGGAGGAAAATGAGCAGTTCTTC.

The chain uses TRBV6-7 and TRBJ2-3, with D possibly being TRBD2 (5 bases). TRBV6-7 has ORF status, its function being uncertain. The V and J ends lost 7 bases and 0 bases respectively, with 8 bases between them. The CDR3 covers 13 residues. CDR3 sequence (DNA): TGTGCCAGCAAGGTAGCGAGCACAGATACGCAGTATTTT. Its translation is CASKVASTDTQYF.

The chain employs TRBV5-1 and TRBJ1-1; possible D gene TRBD1, 5 bases. Germline-derived CDR1 and CDR2 are SGHRS and YFSETQ. CDR3 size: 14 residues. The germline V and J ends were trimmed by 4 bases and 1 base, with 11 bases remaining between them. CDR3 amino acids: CASSVGQENTEAFF. The CDR3 DNA reads as TGCGCCAGCAGCGTAGGACAAGAGAACACTGAAGCTTTCTTT.

The genes are TRBV28 and TRBJ1-1; 7 bases align to TRBD1. Germline CDR1 MDHEN, CDR2 SYDVKM. CDR3 length equals 12 residues. Trimming took 7 bases from V and 12 from J; bases not matched to a gene: 11. The CDR3 region has the DNA TGTGCCAGCATCGTACAGGGGCTCCATCCTTTCTTT. Encoded protein: CASIVQGLHPFF. Based on the CDR3 plus reference TRBV28 and TRBJ1-1, the full variable domain is DVKVTQSSRYLVKRTGEKVFLECVQDMDHENMFWYRQDPGLGLRLIYFSYDVKMKEKGDIPEGYSVSREKKERFSLILESASTNQTSMYLCASIVQGLHPFFGQGTRLTVV.

The V gene is TRBV4-1, the J gene TRBJ1-6; no clear D gene. This CDR3 spans 16 amino acids. Trimming pared 3 bases from V and 6 bases from J, leaving 15 bases between. The V gene's germline CDR1 is MGHRA and CDR2 YSYEKL. In nucleotides, the CDR3 is TGCGCCAGCAGCCAGCGCCCTGGTGTCGGTAATTCACCCCTCCACTTT. Translation: CASSQRPGVGNSPLHF.

This sequence joins TRBV3-1 (or the pseudogene TRBV3-2) and TRBJ2-1; 12 bases are shared with TRBD2. Germline V lookup: CDR1 LGHDT, CDR2 YNNKEL (reference sequence). Unmatched junction bases numbered 14, after V lost 4 bases and J lost 4 bases. The CDR3 sequence is 19 residues long. CDR3 sequence (DNA): TGTGCCAGCAGCCCTAAGCTCGGACTAGCGGGACAAACTTACAATGAGCAGTTCTTC. It codes for CASSPKLGLAGQTYNEQFF.

CDR3 sequence (DNA): TGTGCCAGCGGGGGACAGGGCCAAGAGACCCAGTACTTC. It is translated as CASGGQGQETQYF. The rearrangement links TRBV25-1 to TRBJ2-5, with 9 bases lining up with TRBD1. The CDR3 spans 13 residues. Germline-derived CDR1 and CDR2 are MGHDK and SYGVNS. The V and J ends lost 8 bases and 1 base, in that order; junction bases with no gene match: 2.

The chain combines TRBV5-6 with TRBJ1-1, with TRBD1 matching 11 bases. Germline CDR1 SGHDT, CDR2 YYEEEE. The CDR3 covers 13 residues. Trimming cost V 10 bases and J 1 base; bases outside gene matches: 3. The CDR3 DNA reads as TGTGCCGGCGGACAGGGGGCGAACACTGAAGCTTTCTTT. Its protein is CAGGQGANTEAFF. The complete variable domain, with remaining parts taken from reference TRBV5-6 and TRBJ1-1, reads DAGVTQSPTHLIKTRGQQVTLRCSPKSGHDTVSWYQQALGQGPQFIFQYYEEEERQRGNFPDRFSGHQFPNYSSELNVNALLLGDSALYLCAGGQGANTEAFFGQGTRLTVV.

V gene TRBV11-2 combines with J gene TRBJ1-6; 7 bases are a match to TRBD1. J gave up 10 bases and V 5 bases, and 8 bases lay outside the gene matches. The CDR3 covers 14 residues. Germline CDR1 reads SGHAT; CDR2 reads FQNNGV. Here the CDR3 reads CASSPDRVKSPLHF. The CDR3 region has the DNA TGTGCCAGCAGCCCAGACAGGGTGAAGTCACCCCTCCACTTT.

The genes are TRBV15 and TRBJ2-1, with 10 bases that match TRBD2. Germline loops: CDR1 LNHNV, CDR2 YYDKDF (reference sequence). The CDR3 length is 21 residues. Unmatched junction bases numbered 27, after V lost 3 bases and J lost 10 bases. DNA for the CDR3: TGTGCCACCAGCAGGTTTCTGTCGGGACCCAGGGCGCTAGCGGGAGAGAAGGAGCAGTTCTTC. Amino acid sequence: CATSRFLSGPRALAGEKEQFF. The full variable domain, with the rest looked up from reference TRBV15 and TRBJ2-1, is DAMVIQNPRYQVTQFGKPVTLSCSQTLNHNVMYWYQQKSSQAPKLLFHYYDKDFNNEADTPDNFQSRRPNTSFCFLDIRSPGLGDTAMYLCATSRFLSGPRALAGEKEQFFGPGTRLTVL.

CDR3 in amino acids: CASSLSAVSYEQYF. The CDR3 nucleotides read TGCGCCAGCAGCTTGAGCGCAGTCTCCTACGAGCAGTACTTC. The chain combines TRBV5-1 with TRBJ2-7; D unresolved. CDR3 length: 14 residues. Germline V gene sequence: CDR1 SGHRS, CDR2 YFSETQ. V was cut by 1 base and J by 0 bases, with 8 bases left in between.

This clone was picked up a small number of times. The rearrangement links TRBV28 to TRBJ2-7; TRBD2 matches at 11 bases. The CDR3 covers 14 residues. The germline V gene has CDR1 MDHEN and CDR2 SYDVKM. V lost 7 bases, J lost 4 bases, and 6 bases stayed unmatched. In DNA form, the CDR3 reads TGTGCCAGCAACCCGACTAGCGGGACGTACGAGCAGTACTTC. Encoded protein: CASNPTSGTYEQYF.

The gene calls are TRBV19 and TRBJ2-5; 10 positions agree with TRBD2. The CDR3 sequence is 21 residues long. V lost 0 bases, J lost 5 bases, and 21 bases stayed unmatched. Germline V lookup: CDR1 LNHDA, CDR2 SQIVND (reference sequence). CDR3 residues: CASSIEGGGTSAILKRETQYF. The CDR3 DNA reads TGTGCCAGTAGTATAGAAGGCGGGGGGACTAGCGCGATTCTTAAGAGGGAGACCCAGTACTTC.

This clone was seen only once. The CDR3 DNA sequence: TGTGCCAGCAGCCAAGCCCTGACTAGCGGGAGACGGGGCCATGAGCAGTTCTTC. Translating it yields CASSQALTSGRRGHEQFF. This chain joins TRBV4-2 and TRBJ2-1; the match to TRBD2 covers 12 bases. CDR3 length: 18 residues. V gave up 1 base and J gave up 8 bases; unmatched junction bases: 12. The germline V gene has CDR1 LGHNA and CDR2 YNFKEQ.

The chain joins TRBV5-4 to TRBJ2-7, with D possibly matching TRBD1 (6 bases). This CDR3 comprises 16 residues. Per germline, CDR1 SGHNT and CDR2 YYREEE (reference sequence). V lost 4 bases to trimming and J lost 0 bases, with 17 bases between them. The DNA of the CDR3 is TGTGCCAGCAGCCCGACCGGGACACCAACCTCCTACGAGCAGTACTTC. It specifies CASSPTGTPTSYEQYF.

This clone appeared a single time. The chain employs TRBV4-2 and TRBJ2-5, with 8 bases lining up with TRBD1. Germline CDR1 is LGHNA and CDR2 is YNFKEQ. There are 16 residues in the CDR3. The junction had 6 bases not matched to a gene; V was cut back by 1 base and J by 2 bases. The CDR3 reads CASSQVGQGSQETQYF. In nucleotides, the CDR3 is TGTGCCAGCAGCCAAGTCGGACAGGGCTCGCAAGAGACCCAGTACTTC.

This clone was counted once. One end of the junction fails to match germline, which may point to a read error. The chain has TRBV19 and TRBJ2-7; TRBD2 agrees at 11 bases. The CDR3 loop spans 15 amino acids. Germline CDR1 reads LNHDA; CDR2 reads SQIVND (reference sequence). The CDR3 here is CASNPRTSGSSEQYF. The CDR3, as DNA: TGTGCCAGTAACCCCCGGACTAGCGGGTCCTCCGAGCAGTACTTC.